This entry lists 29 T cell receptor beta chains sequenced from one sample in a study of beta chain features in type 1 diabetes. Expressed TCRB transcripts were sequenced because the isolated RNA had all been reverse transcribed beforehand. Sequenced by immunoSEQ multiplex PCR; TCRdb stores in-frame clones only, minus some. The table shows 860,000 or so clones, with under 20% occurring only once. The sequenced sample was naive CD4+ T cells from blood. These receptors came from a woman under 30 in good health.

This clone was seen only a few times. The genes are TRBV4-2 and TRBJ2-5; 11 nucleotides agree with TRBD2. Germline V gene sequence: CDR1 LGHNA, CDR2 YNFKEQ. This CDR3 spans 16 amino acids. With 3 bases clipped from V and 3 bases from J, the junction kept 6 bases outside the gene matches. The CDR3 sequence: CASSHLPGLAEETQYF. Written as DNA, the CDR3 is TGTGCCAGCAGCCATCTCCCGGGACTAGCGGAAGAGACCCAGTACTTC.

The V call is TRBV5-1, the J call TRBJ2-1, with 14 bases fitting TRBD2. V lost 0 bases, J lost 8 bases, and 4 bases stayed unmatched. Germline CDR1 and CDR2: SGHRS and YFSETQ. The CDR3 has 16 amino acids. CDR3 nucleotides: TGCGCCAGCAGCTTGGGACTAGCGGGAGGGGATTATGAGCAGTTCTTC. Residues: CASSLGLAGGDYEQFF.

A few counts support this clone. The chain carries TRBV27 and TRBJ2-7; D possibly corresponds to TRBD2 (5 bases). This CDR3 spans 13 amino acids. Deletions cut 6 bases from V and 3 bases from J, with 12 bases between. Germline V CDR1 and CDR2: MNHEY, SMNVEV (reference sequence). CDR3 amino acids: CASRKGENYEQYF. CDR3 DNA: TGTGCCAGCAGGAAGGGAGAGAACTACGAGCAGTACTTC.

The CDR3 DNA is TGCGCCAGCAGCCAAGAACCTAGCGGGGGGACGGATACGCAGTATTTT. This encodes CASSQEPSGGTDTQYF. The rearrangement joins TRBV4-1 to TRBJ2-3; 11 bases line up with TRBD2. The CDR3 has 16 residues. Trimming removed 0 bases from V and 6 bases from J; junction bases left unmatched: 5. CDR1 is MGHRA and CDR2 is YSYEKL in the germline V gene.

V and J are TRBV20-1 and TRBJ2-7; D gene uncertain. Germline CDR1 DFQATT, CDR2 SNEGSKA (reference sequence). V shed 3 bases and J shed 12 bases, with 15 bases lying between them. The CDR3 sequence is 11 residues long. The CDR3 bases are TGCAGTGCTAGCCTACTCGCGAAGCGGTACTTC. It codes for CSASLLAKRYF.

This clone was seen more than once but under ten times. The chain employs TRBV15 and TRBJ1-1; D is unclear. This CDR3 has 14 amino acids. V gave up 0 bases and J gave up 4 bases, with 9 bases separating them. The germline V gene encodes CDR1 LNHNV and CDR2 YYDKDF (reference sequence). CDR3 nucleotides: TGTGCCACCAGCAGAGATCTAGGCATCACTGAAGCTTTCTTT. Protein product: CATSRDLGITEAFF. Full variable domain (outside the CDR3, taken from reference TRBV15 and TRBJ1-1): DAMVIQNPRYQVTQFGKPVTLSCSQTLNHNVMYWYQQKSSQAPKLLFHYYDKDFNNEADTPDNFQSRRPNTSFCFLDIRSPGLGDTAMYLCATSRDLGITEAFFGQGTRLTVV.

The V call is TRBV18, the J call TRBJ2-3; TRBD1 matches at 9 bases. From germline, CDR1 is KGHSH and CDR2 LQKENI. V gave up 3 bases and J gave up 3 bases; unmatched junction bases: 10. The CDR3 contains 17 residues. The chain's CDR3 is CASSPSRDRVPTDTQYF. The CDR3 DNA is TGTGCCAGCTCACCCTCCCGGGACAGGGTACCGACAGATACGCAGTATTTT.

The rearrangement uses TRBV21-1 and TRBJ2-1; TRBD2 reflects the table's D call only, with no check against the DNA. TRBV21-1 is termed a pseudogene. The CDR3 totals 17 residues. CDR3 DNA sequence: TGTGCCAGCAGCAAAACTAAACTAGCGGATTTTTACAATGAGCAGTTCTTC. This encodes CASSKTKLADFYNEQFF.

This chain links TRBV7-9 with TRBJ2-2, with a weak D call TRBD1 (6 bases). The CDR3 covers 14 residues. V lost 6 bases, J lost 3 bases, and 11 bases lay in between. CDR1 is SEHNR, CDR2 FQNEAQ, per germline (reference sequence). CDR3 sequence (DNA): TGTGCCAGCAGTCTCAGACAGGACACCGGGGAGCTGTTTTTT. Its translation is CASSLRQDTGELFF.

The V call is TRBV6-1, the J call TRBJ2-5; 9 bases match TRBD1. With 2 bases clipped from V and 2 bases from J, the junction kept 9 bases outside the gene matches. Germline V gives CDR1 MNHNS, CDR2 SASEGT. The CDR3 sequence is 17 residues long. CDR3 in amino acids: CASSELRGQGNQETQYF. DNA of the CDR3: TGTGCCAGCAGTGAATTAAGGGGACAGGGTAATCAAGAGACCCAGTACTTC.

This clone was counted between two and nine times. The same CDR3 also results from other DNA sequences found in this sample. The chain combines TRBV28 with TRBJ1-1; tentative D call: TRBD1 (5 bases). The ends were cut back, 3 bases at V and 1 base at J, with 9 bases in the middle. This CDR3 spans 14 amino acids. Per germline, CDR1 MDHEN and CDR2 SYDVKM. This CDR3 reads CASSLGQGNTEAFF. The CDR3 DNA sequence: TGTGCCAGCAGTTTGGGGCAGGGGAACACTGAAGCTTTCTTT.

The chain is built from TRBV27 and TRBJ2-1; 12 nucleotides align to TRBD2. This CDR3 region has 15 residues. Germline V gene data show CDR1 as MNHEY and CDR2 as SMNVEV (reference sequence). V gave up 6 bases and J gave up 8 bases; unmatched junction bases: 8. The CDR3 DNA sequence: TGTGCCAGCAGAGGACTAGCGGGAAAGGTAGATGAGCAGTTCTTC. This encodes CASRGLAGKVDEQFF.

The rearrangement uses TRBV28 and TRBJ1-5; TRBD1 aligns across 8 bases. Trimming cost V 8 bases and J 3 bases; bases outside gene matches: 6. The germline gives CDR1 MDHEN, CDR2 SYDVKM. The CDR3 is 14 residues long. The CDR3 bases are TGTGCCAGCGGACAGGGTCCCCCCAATCAGCCCCAGCATTTT. Translated, it gives CASGQGPPNQPQHF.

The rearrangement joins TRBV7-2 to TRBJ2-5; D is perhaps TRBD1 (7 bases). The length of the CDR3 is 13 residues. V dropped 2 bases and J dropped 5 bases, with 9 bases sitting between them. CDR1 SGHTA and CDR2 FQGNSA come from the germline V gene. The CDR3 nucleotides are TGTGCCAGCAGCTTACCAGGGGGGGAGACCCAGTACTTC. It translates to CASSLPGGETQYF.

The genes are TRBV4-3 and TRBJ2-1, with 12 bases lining up with TRBD2. Germline V gene sequence: CDR1 LGHNA, CDR2 YSLEER. The CDR3 has 17 residues. V was pared by 4 bases and J by 7 bases, with 11 bases of the junction left unmatched. The CDR3 sequence is CASSPSRASGRGNEQFF. In nucleotides, the CDR3 is TGCGCCAGCAGCCCCAGCCGGGCTAGCGGGAGGGGAAATGAGCAGTTCTTC.

This clone was detected only a few times. V gene TRBV5-1 combines with J gene TRBJ1-3; D remains unclear. V lost 0 bases to trimming and J lost 5 bases, with 9 bases between them. CDR1 and CDR2 (germline): SGHRS, YFSETQ. The CDR3 loop spans 14 amino acids. The CDR3 sequence: CASSLESWRNTIYF. CDR3 in DNA: TGCGCCAGCAGCTTGGAGTCCTGGAGAAACACCATATATTTT.

As concerns this clone: Other DNA sequences in the same sample also yield this CDR3. This chain joins TRBV7-2 and TRBJ2-7; the D gene is possibly TRBD1 (5 bases). This CDR3 contains 14 residues. V dropped 3 bases and J dropped 4 bases, with 13 bases sitting between them. The germline V gene has CDR1 SGHTA and CDR2 FQGNSA. The CDR3 loop is CASSFGQGPYEQYF. CDR3 coding DNA: TGTGCCAGCAGCTTCGGGCAGGGCCCGTACGAGCAGTACTTC.

This rearrangement joins TRBV7-3 to TRBJ2-1; D may be TRBD1 (6 bases). Trimming shortened V by 5 bases and J by 6 bases, and 11 bases separated the two germline ends. The CDR3 has 13 residues. Per the germline V gene, CDR1 is SGHTA and CDR2 is FQGTGA. The CDR3 coding sequence is TGTGCCAGCAGCAGGGGACAAACCAATGAGCAGTTCTTC. Amino acids: CASSRGQTNEQFF.

This clone was found a few times. This chain joins TRBV11-2 and TRBJ1-3; D might be TRBD1 (5 bases). The CDR3 loop spans 15 amino acids. Trimming removed 4 bases from V and 0 bases from J, with 10 bases in between. Germline V gene lookup returns CDR1 SGHAT and CDR2 FQNNGV. CDR3 DNA: TGTGCCAGCAGCTGGGGACCGAACTCTGGAAACACCATATATTTT. This translates into CASSWGPNSGNTIYF.

This chain uses TRBV4-3 with TRBJ2-1; D not resolved. V was trimmed by 3 bases and J by 3 bases, leaving 24 bases between them. From germline, CDR1 is LGHNA and CDR2 YSLEER. The CDR3 extends over 19 amino acids. The CDR3 DNA sequence: TGCGCCAGCAGCCATGACGTTCGGACCACATCCGTATTCTACAATGAGCAGTTCTTC. Residues: CASSHDVRTTSVFYNEQFF.

This clone occurred a few times. The rearrangement joins TRBV28 to TRBJ2-7; D not certain. The CDR3 loop spans 13 amino acids. Germline lookup yields CDR1 MDHEN and CDR2 SYDVKM. Trimming pared 7 bases from V and 3 bases from J, leaving 13 bases between. CDR3 residues: CASTAAVSYEQYF. The CDR3 bases are TGTGCCAGCACCGCGGCAGTAAGCTACGAGCAGTACTTC.

This clone has just a few counts. The chain recombines TRBV29-1 with TRBJ1-1; the D is unclear. The CDR3 runs to 12 residues. Germline assignment: CDR1 SQVTM and CDR2 ANQGSEA. Trimming cost V 3 bases and J 12 bases, with 17 bases left between them. This CDR3 reads CSVEGDSVKTFF. CDR3 bases: TGCAGCGTTGAGGGTGATTCGGTGAAAACTTTCTTT. The variable domain in full, completed from reference TRBV29-1 and TRBJ1-1, reads SAVISQKPSRDICQRGTSLTIQCQVDSQVTMMFWYRQQPGQSLTLIATANQGSEATYESGFVIDKFPISRPNLTFSTLTVSNMSPEDSSIYLCSVEGDSVKTFFGQGTRLTVV.

This clone turned up a few times. This sequence joins TRBV7-3 and TRBJ2-1; tentative D call: TRBD2 (6 bases). The CDR3 length is 14 residues. CDR1 and CDR2 from the germline V gene are SGHTA and FQGTGA. V shed 2 bases and J shed 4 bases, with 9 bases lying between them. The CDR3 region has the DNA TGTGCCAGCAGCTTAGGAGGGGAATACAATGAGCAGTTCTTC. Translating it yields CASSLGGEYNEQFF.

For this clone: This specimen includes other DNA sequences encoding the same CDR3. The chain couples TRBV7-2 to TRBJ2-5; 7 positions match TRBD1. The CDR3 is 14 amino acids. Losses at the gene ends were 4 bases for V and 5 bases for J; bases not matched to a gene: 7. Germline V gives CDR1 SGHTA, CDR2 FQGNSA. The CDR3 bases are TGTGCCAGCAGCTCCCGACAGGGTGGGGAGACCCAGTACTTC. This encodes CASSSRQGGETQYF. The whole variable domain, remainder taken from reference TRBV7-2 and TRBJ2-5, is GAGVSQSPSNKVTEKGKDVELRCDPISGHTALYWYRQSLGQGLEFLIYFQGNSAPDKSGLPSDRFSAERTGGSVSTLTIQRTQQEDSAVYLCASSSRQGGETQYFGPGTRLLVL.

The chain recombines TRBV4-1 with TRBJ2-7, with D hard to call. Germline CDR1 is MGHRA and CDR2 is YSYEKL. This CDR3 spans 13 amino acids. Trimming took 2 bases from V and 8 from J, leaving 13 bases between them. The CDR3 DNA reads as TGCGCCAGCAGCCAATTCGCAGGTCTCAAGCAGTACTTC. Protein: CASSQFAGLKQYF.

V and J are TRBV19 and TRBJ2-7; perhaps TRBD1 as D (6 bases). Germline V CDR1 and CDR2: LNHDA, SQIVND (reference sequence). The CDR3 runs to 14 residues. The V end lost 1 base, the J end lost 6 bases, and 13 bases lay between the germline ends. CDR3 DNA: TGTGCCAGTAGTATAGGCGGCAGGGGTTCCGAGCAGTACTTC. Translated, it gives CASSIGGRGSEQYF.

The rearrangement uses TRBV9 and TRBJ2-4; D might be TRBD1 (5 bases). Germline values: CDR1 SGDLS, CDR2 YYNGEE. Trimming pared 4 bases from V and 5 bases from J, leaving 13 bases between. This CDR3 has 14 amino acids. The CDR3 here is CASSLRDGQNIQYF. In DNA, the CDR3 is TGTGCCAGCAGCCTCAGGGATGGGCAAAACATTCAGTACTTC.

This clone was seen more than once but under ten times. The chain combines TRBV27 with TRBJ2-5; 11 bases match TRBD2. Germline CDR1 reads MNHEY; CDR2 reads SMNVEV (reference sequence). This CDR3 contains 14 residues. Trimming at V came to 6 bases and at J to 4 bases, leaving 4 bases not matched to a gene. The CDR3 nucleotides are TGTGCCAGCAGACTAGCGGGAGTTGGAGAGACCCAGTACTTC. The encoded protein is CASRLAGVGETQYF.

The rearrangement joins TRBV7-9 to TRBJ1-2; D is unresolved. Germline V gene data show CDR1 as SEHNR and CDR2 as FQNEAQ (reference sequence). CDR3 length: 17 residues. V was pared by 5 bases and J by 0 bases, with 19 bases between. This CDR3 is CASSHNRRGQPNYGYTF. As DNA, the CDR3 is TGTGCCAGCAGCCACAACCGACGAGGGCAACCTAACTATGGCTACACCTTC.